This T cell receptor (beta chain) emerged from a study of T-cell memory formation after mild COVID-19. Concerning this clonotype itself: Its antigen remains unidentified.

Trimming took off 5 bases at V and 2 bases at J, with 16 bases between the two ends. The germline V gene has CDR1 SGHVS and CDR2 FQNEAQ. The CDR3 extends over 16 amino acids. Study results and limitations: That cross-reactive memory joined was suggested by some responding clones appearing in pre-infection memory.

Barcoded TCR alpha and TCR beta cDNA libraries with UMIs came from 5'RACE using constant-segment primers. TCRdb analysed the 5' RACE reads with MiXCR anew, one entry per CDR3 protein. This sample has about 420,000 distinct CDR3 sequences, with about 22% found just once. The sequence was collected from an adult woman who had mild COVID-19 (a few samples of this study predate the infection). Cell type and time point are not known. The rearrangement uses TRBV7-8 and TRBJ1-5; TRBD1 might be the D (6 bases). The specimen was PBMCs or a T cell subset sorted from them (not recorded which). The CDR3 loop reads CASSPTTGLGNQPQHF. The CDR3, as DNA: TGTGCCAGCAGCCCTACTACAGGGTTAGGCAATCAGCCCCAGCATTTT.